This T cell receptor (beta chain) was found in a study of beta chain features in type 1 diabetes. Findings and limits, study-wide: In every one of the four CD4+ subsets, TCRB CDR3s were moderately but significantly shorter in Type 1 diabetes patients. VDJ junctions in type 1 diabetes patients carried more deletions and fewer insertions. Sequencing from cDNA could over-represent high-TCR-expressing cells.

There are a few counts of this clone. No antigen is known for it. This specimen includes other DNA sequences encoding the same CDR3. Every bit of the isolated RNA underwent reverse transcription, so sequencing read expressed TCRB transcripts. Measured with immunoSEQ multiplex PCR; TCRdb has only the in-frame clones, and not every one. The table has under 400,000 clones, roughly 13% seen once. Each sorted population was over 95% pure. This CDR3 spans 14 amino acids. The germline gives CDR1 MNHEY, CDR2 SVGAGI. V was clipped by 0 bases and J by 4 bases, with 9 bases between them. The clonotype comes from a woman in her late teens or twenties with type 1 diabetes. This chain connects TRBV6-5 to TRBJ1-2, with unresolved D. Input material: naive CD4+ T cells from blood. The CDR3 coding sequence is TGTGCCAGCAGTTACTCGAGAGGGAGCTATGGCTACACCTTC. As protein: CASSYSRGSYGYTF.